The 7 T cell receptor beta chains given below trace back to one sample, sequenced in a study of blood T cell repertoires in COVID-19. The data were produced by immunoSEQ multiplex PCR, yet TCRdb's version contains in-frame clones alone and is incomplete. The sample shows fewer than 200,000 clones, approximately 87% of them seen only once. Specimen: peripheral blood. The receptor source for this set is an older woman with COVID-19, enrolled during active disease.

The chain uses TRBV4-2 and TRBJ1-1; no clear D. Between the trimmed V and J ends, which lost 0 bases and 1 base, there was a span of 6 bases. This CDR3 comprises 14 residues. Germline assignment: CDR1 LGHNA and CDR2 YNFKEQ. CDR3 sequence: CASSQEQSNTEAFF. CDR3 DNA: TGTGCCAGCAGCCAAGAACAGTCGAACACTGAAGCTTTCTTT.

The genes are TRBV7-8 and TRBJ1-5, with TRBD1 identical over 9 bases. Germline V gene sequence: CDR1 SGHVS, CDR2 FQNEAQ. V shed 1 base and J 2 bases; nucleotides not matched to a gene: 9. This CDR3 spans 18 amino acids. DNA for the CDR3: TGTGCCAGCAGCTTAGGGACAGGGGACGATTTGGGCAATCAGCCCCAGCATTTT. It yields the protein CASSLGTGDDLGNQPQHF.

The V call is TRBV5-1, the J call TRBJ1-4; no reliable D call. There are 12 residues in the CDR3. V was cut by 1 base and J by 6 bases, with 4 bases left in between. The germline gives CDR1 SGHRS, CDR2 YFSETQ. DNA for the CDR3: TGCGCCAGCAGCTTGCCGGATGAAAAACTGTTTTTT. Amino acids: CASSLPDEKLFF.

V gene TRBV30 combines with J gene TRBJ1-2; 9 nucleotides match TRBD1. V lost 4 bases to trimming and J lost 7 bases; unmatched junction nucleotides: 4. The CDR3 consists of 12 residues. Germline CDR1 reads GTSNPN; CDR2 reads SVGIG (reference sequence). CDR3 in amino acids: CAWISTGGGYTF. Written as DNA, the CDR3 is TGTGCCTGGATATCGACAGGGGGTGGCTACACCTTC.

V gene TRBV5-5 combines with J gene TRBJ2-6; weak D call: TRBD1 (6 bases). The CDR3 covers 19 residues. The germline gives CDR1 SGHKS, CDR2 YYEKEE (reference sequence). V lost 1 base to trimming and J lost 0 bases, with 17 bases between them. In nucleotides, the CDR3 is TGTGCCAGCAGCTTGTCGCAGGGGATGAGCTTCTCTGGGGCCAACGTCCTGACTTTC. Its translation is CASSLSQGMSFSGANVLTF.

This chain links TRBV4-1 with TRBJ2-3, with 12 positions matching TRBD2. V lost 4 bases, J lost 4 bases, and 6 bases stayed unmatched. CDR3 length: 16 residues. CDR1 is MGHRA, CDR2 YSYEKL, per germline. The DNA for the CDR3 is TGCGCCAGCAGCCTACGGACTAGCGGGATACCAGATACGCAGTATTTT. It encodes CASSLRTSGIPDTQYF.

The J gene is TRBJ2-1, the V gene TRBV6-5; TRBD1 aligns across 9 bases. This CDR3 is 13 amino acids long. Germline lookup yields CDR1 MNHEY and CDR2 SVGAGI. Trimming took 6 bases from V and 9 from J; bases not matched to a gene: 6. The CDR3 DNA reads as TGTGCCAGCAGCGGGGACAGGGTGGGTGAGCAGTTCTTC. Protein sequence: CASSGDRVGEQFF.